These T cell receptor beta chains were read from a single sample in a study of CD8+CD57+ T cells in acquired aplastic anemia. TCRdb passed the reads through MiXCR, listing each CDR3 protein once. The sample has some 170,000 distinct CDR3 sequences; roughly three fifths are singletons. Sequencing was performed on sorted CD4+, CD8+, or CD8+CD57+ T cells (not recorded which) from PBMCs. Every receptor here comes from a human donor with aplastic anemia. The CDR3 runs from the conserved cysteine through the conserved F or W. Fields, in order: D gene, J gene, V gene, clone size, CDR3 protein, CDR3 DNA. The D gene is left open where the match is weak. Expanded clones get a size class; other rows say once, few or many, or leave the size out.

d_gene: -; j_gene: TRBJ2-3; v_gene: TRBV9; abundance: -; CDR3aa: CASSVEVGAGVGWDTQYF; CDR3nt: TGTGCCAGCAGCGTTGAAGTAGGGGCAGGGGTTGGGTGGGATACGCAGTATTTT
d_gene: -; j_gene: TRBJ1-6; v_gene: TRBV6-6; abundance: -; CDR3aa: CASSNPGTKGIISPLHF; CDR3nt: TGTGCCAGCAGTAACCCAGGTACCAAAGGGATCATTTCACCCCTCCACTTT
d_gene: -; j_gene: TRBJ2-7; v_gene: TRBV7-9; abundance: -; CDR3aa: CASSLGTPSSYEQYF; CDR3nt: TGTGCCAGCAGCCTCGGGACACCAAGCTCCTACGAGCAGTACTTC
d_gene: -; j_gene: TRBJ2-7; v_gene: TRBV24-1; abundance: -; CDR3aa: CATSEGASGYEQYF; CDR3nt: TGTGCCACCAGTGAAGGTGCATCGGGCTACGAGCAGTACTTC
d_gene: TRBD1; j_gene: TRBJ1-5; v_gene: TRBV10-3; abundance: many; CDR3aa: CAISESYRDRGSQPQHF; CDR3nt: TGTGCCATCAGTGAGTCCTACCGGGACAGGGGCAGCCAGCCCCAGCATTTT
d_gene: -; j_gene: TRBJ1-2; v_gene: TRBV10-3; abundance: few; CDR3aa: CAIRGTNYGYTF; CDR3nt: TGTGCCATCAGAGGGACCAACTATGGCTACACCTTC
d_gene: TRBD1; j_gene: TRBJ1-1; v_gene: TRBV9; abundance: once; CDR3aa: CASSSSTGFTEAFF; CDR3nt: TGTGCCAGCAGCTCCTCGACAGGGTTCACTGAAGCTTTCTTT
d_gene: -; j_gene: TRBJ1-2; v_gene: TRBV15; abundance: -; CDR3aa: CATSKAEGRTRYGYTF; CDR3nt: TGTGCCACCAGCAAAGCGGAAGGTCGCACGCGCTATGGCTACACCTTC
d_gene: -; j_gene: TRBJ1-1; v_gene: TRBV29-1; abundance: many; CDR3aa: CSGGRNTEAFF; CDR3nt: TGCAGCGGAGGGAGGAATACTGAAGCTTTCTTT
d_gene: -; j_gene: TRBJ1-1; v_gene: TRBV14; abundance: -; CDR3aa: CASSQVPQRPFF; CDR3nt: TGTGCCAGCAGCCAAGTCCCGCAGAGACCTTTCTTT
d_gene: TRBD1; j_gene: TRBJ1-2; v_gene: TRBV29-1; abundance: many; CDR3aa: CSVPGGIYGYTF; CDR3nt: TGCAGCGTCCCAGGGGGGATCTATGGCTACACCTTC
d_gene: -; j_gene: TRBJ1-6; v_gene: TRBV2; abundance: -; CDR3aa: CASCRQDNSPLHF; CDR3nt: TGTGCCAGCTGCCGACAGGATAATTCACCCCTCCACTTT
d_gene: -; j_gene: TRBJ1-1; v_gene: TRBV6-2/TRBV6-3; abundance: -; CDR3aa: CASSWPASNTEAFF; CDR3nt: TGTGCCAGCAGTTGGCCGGCTTCGAACACTGAAGCTTTCTTT
d_gene: -; j_gene: TRBJ1-1; v_gene: TRBV6-6; abundance: -; CDR3aa: CASSRTQGNTEAFF; CDR3nt: TGTGCCAGCAGCCGAACGCAGGGGAACACTGAAGCTTTCTTT
d_gene: -; j_gene: TRBJ1-2; v_gene: TRBV4-1; abundance: many; CDR3aa: CASSQDGGDGYTF; CDR3nt: TGCGCCAGCAGCCAAGATGGAGGAGATGGCTACACCTTC
d_gene: -; j_gene: TRBJ1-6; v_gene: TRBV2; abundance: -; CDR3aa: CASGTRENTNSPLHF; CDR3nt: TGTGCCAGCGGGACGAGGGAGAACACTAATTCACCCCTCCACTTT
d_gene: -; j_gene: TRBJ2-3; v_gene: TRBV5-1; abundance: -; CDR3aa: CASSRGGDTQYF; CDR3nt: TGCGCCAGCAGCCGCGGAGGAGATACGCAGTATTTT
d_gene: TRBD2; j_gene: TRBJ2-7; v_gene: TRBV10-2; abundance: -; CDR3aa: CASSESLADSYEQYF; CDR3nt: TGCGCCAGCAGTGAGTCACTAGCGGACTCCTACGAGCAGTACTTC
d_gene: TRBD2; j_gene: TRBJ2-5; v_gene: TRBV7-9; abundance: -; CDR3aa: CASSLGAAGGTETQYF; CDR3nt: TGTGCCAGCAGCTTAGGAGCAGCGGGGGGGACAGAGACCCAGTACTTC
d_gene: TRBD2; j_gene: TRBJ2-7; v_gene: TRBV7-3; abundance: -; CDR3aa: CASSHNSGGEQYF; CDR3nt: TGTGCCAGCAGCCACAATTCGGGGGGTGAGCAGTACTTC
d_gene: TRBD1; j_gene: TRBJ1-5; v_gene: TRBV20-1; abundance: few; CDR3aa: CSARVRGRGSNQPQHF; CDR3nt: TGCAGTGCTAGAGTAAGGGGGCGCGGGAGCAATCAGCCCCAGCATTTT
d_gene: TRBD2; j_gene: TRBJ2-1; v_gene: TRBV29-1; abundance: -; CDR3aa: CSAPGLAIYNEQFF; CDR3nt: TGCAGCGCGCCGGGACTAGCGATCTACAATGAGCAGTTCTTC
d_gene: TRBD2; j_gene: TRBJ2-5; v_gene: TRBV5-1; abundance: -; CDR3aa: CASSLAGGGIETQYF; CDR3nt: TGCGCCAGCAGCTTGGCGGGGGGAGGGATCGAGACCCAGTACTTC
d_gene: -; j_gene: TRBJ1-5; v_gene: TRBV11-3; abundance: -; CDR3aa: CASSISSGAQHF; CDR3nt: TGTGCCAGCAGCATATCGTCCGGGGCCCAGCATTTT
d_gene: -; j_gene: TRBJ1-4; v_gene: TRBV24-1; abundance: -; CDR3aa: CATSAPGTYSEKLFF; CDR3nt: TGTGCCACCAGTGCTCCAGGGACCTATTCTGAAAAACTGTTTTTT
d_gene: -; j_gene: TRBJ2-3; v_gene: TRBV7-3; abundance: once; CDR3aa: CASRDEGRRTDTQYF; CDR3nt: TGTGCCAGCCGAGACGAGGGAAGACGCACAGATACGCAGTATTTT
d_gene: -; j_gene: TRBJ1-1; v_gene: TRBV20-1; abundance: -; CDR3aa: CSAQVVTGNTEAFF; CDR3nt: TGCAGTGCCCAGGTGGTCACAGGGAACACTGAAGCTTTCTTT
d_gene: -; j_gene: TRBJ1-1; v_gene: TRBV20-1; abundance: -; CDR3aa: CSARDLQENTEAFF; CDR3nt: TGCAGTGCTAGAGACCTACAGGAGAACACTGAAGCTTTCTTT
d_gene: -; j_gene: TRBJ2-1; v_gene: TRBV29-1; abundance: many; CDR3aa: CSTSSRGMKPGYNEQFF; CDR3nt: TGCAGCACCAGTTCTCGAGGGATGAAGCCAGGGTACAATGAGCAGTTCTTC
d_gene: TRBD2; j_gene: TRBJ2-3; v_gene: TRBV20-1; abundance: -; CDR3aa: CSARALAGPIRTYF; CDR3nt: TGCAGTGCAAGGGCCCTAGCGGGACCGATACGCACGTATTTT
d_gene: -; j_gene: TRBJ1-4; v_gene: TRBV9; abundance: -; CDR3aa: CASSVGTAFNEKLFF; CDR3nt: TGTGCCAGCAGCGTAGGGACAGCCTTTAATGAAAAACTGTTTTTT
d_gene: -; j_gene: TRBJ1-2; v_gene: TRBV20-1; abundance: -; CDR3aa: CSAHSSGTLGGYTF; CDR3nt: TGCAGTGCGCACAGTTCCGGGACTCTGGGGGGCTACACCTTC
d_gene: -; j_gene: TRBJ2-7; v_gene: TRBV10-3; abundance: many; CDR3aa: CAISESGPYEQYF; CDR3nt: TGTGCCATCAGTGAGTCCGGACCCTACGAGCAGTACTTC
d_gene: -; j_gene: TRBJ1-2; v_gene: TRBV12-3/TRBV12-4; abundance: -; CDR3aa: CASSLVSRGGYGYTF; CDR3nt: TGTGCCAGCAGTTTAGTATCGAGGGGGGGCTATGGCTACACCTTC
d_gene: TRBD1; j_gene: TRBJ1-4; v_gene: TRBV25-1; abundance: -; CDR3aa: CASSERGDRGYEKLFF; CDR3nt: TGTGCCAGCAGTGAACGAGGGGACAGGGGATACGAAAAACTGTTTTTT
d_gene: TRBD1; j_gene: TRBJ2-7; v_gene: TRBV2; abundance: -; CDR3aa: CASPARRGRGPYEQYF; CDR3nt: TGTGCCAGCCCAGCCCGCAGGGGGCGTGGACCCTACGAGCAGTACTTC
d_gene: -; j_gene: TRBJ2-5; v_gene: TRBV20-1; abundance: -; CDR3aa: CSANQGRETQYF; CDR3nt: TGCAGTGCTAATCAGGGAAGAGAGACCCAGTACTTC
d_gene: TRBD2; j_gene: TRBJ2-1; v_gene: TRBV7-3; abundance: -; CDR3aa: CASSLDVVAGVEQFF; CDR3nt: TGTGCCAGCAGCTTAGATGTAGTAGCGGGGGTCGAGCAGTTCTTC
d_gene: TRBD1; j_gene: TRBJ2-3; v_gene: TRBV10-3; abundance: -; CDR3aa: CAIRQGGDSTDTQYF; CDR3nt: TGTGCCATAAGACAGGGGGGGGACAGCACAGATACGCAGTATTTT
d_gene: TRBD1; j_gene: TRBJ1-6; v_gene: TRBV7-9; abundance: -; CDR3aa: CASSSQTGGNSPLHF; CDR3nt: TGTGCCAGCAGCTCCCAGACAGGGGGAAATTCACCCCTCCACTTT